These 27 T cell receptor beta chains share one sample of origin, sequenced in a study of shared clonotypes between healthy human individuals. Profiling relied on immunoSEQ multiplex PCR, and the TCRdb table lists in-frame clones only, not all of them. The sample yields 2.5 million or so clones, roughly 92% seen once. The sample consisted of naive CD4+ T cells sorted from blood. As to subset: CD45RA+ positively selected. The receptors stem from a man aged 18-30 years in good health.

The V call is TRBV19, the J call TRBJ1-2; 12 nucleotides match TRBD1. The ends lost 5 bases at V and 8 bases at J; junction bases unmatched: 12. Germline loops: CDR1 LNHDA, CDR2 SQIVND (reference sequence). The CDR3 runs to 16 residues. The CDR3 DNA sequence: TGTGCCAGTAGTCCCCGTCCGGGACAGGGGGCGCGCGGCTACACCTTC. Protein product: CASSPRPGQGARGYTF.

V and J are TRBV6-1 and TRBJ1-2; D gene unclear. The CDR3 consists of 14 residues. V gave up 0 bases and J gave up 2 bases, with 7 bases separating them. The germline V gene has CDR1 MNHNS and CDR2 SASEGT. CDR3 sequence: CASSEASRNYGYTF. For the CDR3, the DNA is TGTGCCAGCAGTGAAGCCTCCAGGAACTATGGCTACACCTTC.

This sequence joins TRBV9 and TRBJ1-2; possibly TRBD1 for D (6 bases). Germline loops: CDR1 SGDLS, CDR2 YYNGEE. V gave up 2 bases and J gave up 8 bases, with 34 bases separating them. The CDR3 is made up of 20 amino acids. The CDR3 coding sequence is TGTGCCAGCAGCGTTAGTATGGGTCAAGGGGGGGCTTTGGGCTATGCCGGCTACACCTTC. Its translation is CASSVSMGQGGALGYAGYTF.

The CDR3 loop reads CASTLDPRNEQFF. In nucleotides, the CDR3 is TGTGCCAGCACTCTAGACCCTCGCAATGAGCAGTTCTTC. V gene TRBV11-1 combines with J gene TRBJ2-1, with unresolved D. V shed 7 bases and J shed 6 bases, with 13 bases lying between them. Germline CDR1 SGHAT, CDR2 FQDESV (reference sequence). CDR3 length: 13 amino acids. The full variable domain, completed using reference TRBV11-1 and TRBJ2-1, is EAEVAQSPRYKITEKSQAVAFWCDPISGHATLYWYRQILGQGPELLVQFQDESVVDDSQLPKDRFSAERLKGVDSTLKIQPAELGDSAMYLCASTLDPRNEQFFGPGTRLTVL.

A word on this clone: The same CDR3 also results from other DNA sequences found in this sample. This rearrangement joins TRBV7-2 to TRBJ1-3; 7 bases fit TRBD1. The V and J ends lost 3 bases and 0 bases, in that order; junction bases with no gene match: 2. Germline lookup yields CDR1 SGHTA and CDR2 FQGNSA. The CDR3 runs 15 residues. CDR3 in amino acids: CASSLGQLSGNTIYF. The CDR3, as DNA: TGTGCCAGCAGCTTGGGACAGCTCTCTGGAAACACCATATATTTT.

V is TRBV5-1 and J is TRBJ2-2; 10 bases line up with TRBD1. In germline, CDR1 is SGHRS, CDR2 YFSETQ. Losses at the gene ends were 0 bases for V and 4 bases for J; bases not matched to a gene: 6. The CDR3 totals 17 residues. CDR3 in amino acids: CASSLAVRTGGTGELFF. The CDR3 DNA is TGCGCCAGCAGCTTGGCCGTGAGGACAGGGGGCACCGGGGAGCTGTTTTTT.

This rearrangement joins TRBV15 to TRBJ2-6; maybe TRBD1 (5 bases). Germline loops: CDR1 LNHNV, CDR2 YYDKDF (reference sequence). CDR3 length: 17 amino acids. V shed 5 bases and J shed 0 bases, with 14 bases lying between them. CDR3 DNA sequence: TGTGCCACCAGCCCCCGAAGCAGGGCCTCTGGGGCCAACGTCCTGACTTTC. Encoded protein: CATSPRSRASGANVLTF.

Worth noting for this clone: A junction boundary mismatches the germline segment, possibly from a read error. The rearrangement links TRBV28 to TRBJ1-5; TRBD1 matches 7 bases. Germline CDR1 and CDR2: MDHEN and SYDVKM. CDR3 length: 12 amino acids. The CDR3 sequence is CASSRKGGTDLF. Written as DNA, the CDR3 is TGTGCCAGCAGCCGTAAAGGGGGGACAGACCTTTTT.

CDR3 amino acids: CASSFIEQYGYTF. In nucleotides, the CDR3 is TGTGCCAGCAGTTTTATTGAACAGTATGGCTACACCTTC. This sequence joins TRBV28 and TRBJ1-2; D gene unclear. V lost 3 bases to trimming and J lost 5 bases, with 10 bases between them. Germline assignment: CDR1 MDHEN and CDR2 SYDVKM. The CDR3 runs to 13 residues.

This chain connects TRBV5-1 to TRBJ2-7; 9 bases align to TRBD2. V was clipped by 3 bases and J by 1 base; unmatched bases: 5. The germline CDR1 and CDR2 sequences are SGHRS and YFSETQ. The CDR3 extends over 15 amino acids. This chain's CDR3 is CASSSLSGGSYEQYF. Written as DNA, the CDR3 is TGCGCCAGCAGCTCCTTGAGCGGGGGGTCCTACGAGCAGTACTTC.

The rearrangement uses TRBV28 and TRBJ2-4; 7 bases line up with TRBD1. The length of the CDR3 is 14 residues. J was trimmed by 8 bases and V by 4 bases; bases with no gene match: 8. Germline V gene data show CDR1 as MDHEN and CDR2 as SYDVKM. CDR3 loop: CASSSPTGLDIQYF. As DNA, the CDR3 is TGTGCCAGCAGTTCACCGACAGGGTTAGACATTCAGTACTTC.

V gene TRBV6-1 combines with J gene TRBJ1-2; D is ambiguous. The V end was cut by 6 bases, the J end by 2 bases, with 13 bases between. Germline V lookup: CDR1 MNHNS, CDR2 SASEGT. This CDR3 region has 14 residues. The CDR3 here is CASRRFGPNYGYTF. The CDR3 DNA reads TGTGCCAGCAGGAGATTTGGGCCCAACTATGGCTACACCTTC.

The J gene is TRBJ1-1, the V gene TRBV10-3, with D perhaps matching TRBD1 (6 bases). Germline V gene data show CDR1 as ENHRY and CDR2 as SYGVKD. The CDR3 is 14 residues long. V shed 3 bases and J shed 1 base, with 9 bases lying between them. The CDR3 sequence is CAISDLQGNTEAFF. As DNA, the CDR3 is TGTGCCATCAGTGACTTACAGGGGAACACTGAAGCTTTCTTT.

This chain links TRBV14 with TRBJ2-3, with D possibly being TRBD1 or TRBD2 (5 bases each). V dropped 1 base and J dropped 5 bases, with 22 bases sitting between them. Germline V gene lookup returns CDR1 SGHDN and CDR2 FVKESK. The CDR3 consists of 18 residues. CDR3 bases: TGTGCCAGCAGCCAAGGGAAGAAGGGGTCAGGACTCGGAGATACGCAGTATTTT. This gives the protein CASSQGKKGSGLGDTQYF.

The chain joins TRBV4-1 to TRBJ2-7, with a possible D match to TRBD1 (6 bases). The CDR3 is made up of 14 amino acids. Germline V lookup: CDR1 MGHRA, CDR2 YSYEKL. V dropped 2 bases and J dropped 4 bases, with 12 bases sitting between them. The chain's CDR3 is CASSQPGTSYEQYF. CDR3 DNA: TGCGCCAGCAGCCAACCCGGGACATCATACGAGCAGTACTTC.

V and J are TRBV9 and TRBJ2-7; a possible D gene is TRBD2 (5 bases). V was clipped by 4 bases and J by 3 bases, with 14 bases between them. The CDR3 spans 14 residues. Germline V gene lookup returns CDR1 SGDLS and CDR2 YYNGEE. CDR3 nucleotides: TGTGCCAGCAGCCCACCCGGGAAGGGCTACGAGCAGTACTTC. Translated, it gives CASSPPGKGYEQYF.

V is TRBV27 and J is TRBJ1-6, with unresolved D. Trimming pared 5 bases from V and 11 bases from J, leaving 19 bases between. In germline, CDR1 is MNHEY, CDR2 SMNVEV (reference sequence). This CDR3 region has 15 residues. CDR3 amino acids: CASSTTDGPRTPLHF. CDR3 bases: TGTGCCAGCAGTACCACGGACGGACCAAGGACACCCCTCCACTTT.

The chain uses TRBV27 and TRBJ1-6; D is unresolved. The CDR3 is made up of 12 amino acids. Germline CDR1 and CDR2: MNHEY and SMNVEV (reference sequence). V was pared by 8 bases and J by 7 bases, with 9 bases between. This CDR3 reads CASGSINSPLHF. As DNA, the CDR3 is TGTGCCAGCGGATCCATCAATTCACCCCTCCACTTT.

This chain uses TRBV4-3 with TRBJ1-6; a possible D gene is TRBD1 (5 bases). Germline CDR1 is LGHNA and CDR2 is YSLEER. The CDR3 extends over 16 amino acids. The V end lost 0 bases, the J end lost 10 bases, and 16 bases lay between the germline ends. DNA of the CDR3: TGCGCCAGCAGCCAAGATCATTCAGGAGGGGTCTCACCCCTCCACTTT. As protein: CASSQDHSGGVSPLHF.

The rearrangement joins TRBV9 to TRBJ2-3, with D possibly called TRBD1 or TRBD2 (5 bases each). The V end was cut by 5 bases, the J end by 0 bases, with 16 bases between. The CDR3 contains 16 residues. Germline loops: CDR1 SGDLS, CDR2 YYNGEE. CDR3 loop: CASSAEVGVSTDTQYF. Here the CDR3 DNA reads TGTGCCAGCAGTGCTGAGGTGGGGGTTAGCACAGATACGCAGTATTTT. Filled out from reference TRBV9 and TRBJ2-3, the complete variable domain reads DSGVTQTPKHLITATGQRVTLRCSPRSGDLSVYWYQQSLDQGLQFLIQYYNGEERAKGNILERFSAQQFPDLHSELNLSSLELGDSALYFCASSAEVGVSTDTQYFGPGTRLTVL.

V is TRBV5-4 and J is TRBJ1-2; D not certain. The CDR3 runs 15 residues. V lost 0 bases and J lost 6, with 15 bases in between. Germline CDR1 SGHNT, CDR2 YYREEE (reference sequence). DNA of the CDR3: TGTGCCAGCAGCTTGGGTCCGGGCTTAATCGATGGCTACACCTTC. Translation gives CASSLGPGLIDGYTF.

V and J are TRBV10-3 and TRBJ2-1; TRBD2 matches 7 bases. Germline CDR1 reads ENHRY; CDR2 reads SYGVKD. This CDR3 comprises 18 residues. V was clipped by 2 bases and J by 0 bases; unmatched bases: 10. The CDR3 spells CAISEASGHAVSYNEQFF. CDR3 DNA: TGTGCCATCAGTGAGGCTAGCGGACACGCCGTCTCCTACAATGAGCAGTTCTTC.

The chain has TRBV6-5 and TRBJ2-3; possibly TRBD2 for D (5 bases). The germline gives CDR1 MNHEY, CDR2 SVGAGI. This CDR3 has 15 residues. Trimming left V 1 base short and J 1 base short, with 9 bases between. CDR3 amino acids: CASSYYKRGTDTQYF. As DNA, the CDR3 is TGTGCCAGCAGTTACTACAAGAGGGGCACAGATACGCAGTATTTT.

V gene TRBV27 combines with J gene TRBJ2-3; D is unclear. Germline V gene lookup returns CDR1 MNHEY and CDR2 SMNVEV (reference sequence). CDR3 size: 15 residues. V was pared by 2 bases and J by 0 bases, with 9 bases between. CDR3 nucleotide sequence: TGTGCCAGCAGTTTACGGTACACTAGCACAGATACGCAGTATTTT. Protein: CASSLRYTSTDTQYF.

The genes are TRBV10-3 and TRBJ1-6; the D is unclear. Per the germline V gene, CDR1 is ENHRY and CDR2 is SYGVKD. V dropped 8 bases and J dropped 0 bases, with 8 bases sitting between them. The CDR3 has 14 residues. CDR3 loop: CAISTRSYNSPLHF. For the CDR3, the DNA is TGTGCCATCTCAACTCGCTCCTATAATTCACCCCTCCACTTT.

V gene TRBV5-6 combines with J gene TRBJ1-6, with D possibly TRBD1 on 6 matching bases. In germline, CDR1 is SGHDT, CDR2 YYEEEE. This CDR3 region has 16 residues. V was shortened by 0 bases and J by 5 bases, with 12 bases between the two germline ends. The CDR3 spells CASSLAGGLNNSPLHF. In DNA form, the CDR3 reads TGTGCCAGCAGCTTGGCGGGGGGCTTGAATAATTCACCCCTCCACTTT.

The rearrangement joins TRBV14 to TRBJ1-1; D gene ambiguous. The V end was cut by 3 bases, the J end by 7 bases, with 9 bases between. CDR3 length: 12 residues. Germline V gene data show CDR1 as SGHDN and CDR2 as FVKESK. The CDR3 is CASSQRGYEAFF. The CDR3 region has the DNA TGTGCCAGCAGCCAGAGAGGTTATGAAGCTTTCTTT.